These 32 T cell receptor beta chains were all obtained from the same sample, sequenced in a study of cytomegalovirus exposure and HLA in healthy donors. Primers included in the PCR were 60 Vbeta and 13 Jbeta primers. Using immunoSEQ multiplex PCR, the repertoire was profiled, and TCRdb retains in-frame clones only, with some absent. The repertoire holds some 200,000 clones, with 81% as singletons. The sample was PBMCs. All receptors come from a man aged 50-59 years in good health and CMV-seronegative.

The chain is built from TRBV27 and TRBJ1-6; 7 positions agree with TRBD1. Germline lookup yields CDR1 MNHEY and CDR2 SMNVEV (reference sequence). J was trimmed by 8 bases and V by 7 bases; bases with no gene match: 11. The CDR3 sequence is 15 residues long. CDR3 sequence: CASTTGTAVHSPLHF. The CDR3 nucleotides read TGTGCCAGCACTACCGGGACAGCAGTTCATTCACCCCTCCACTTT.

The chain joins TRBV5-4 to TRBJ2-7; a possible D gene is TRBD2 (7 bases). CDR1 and CDR2 (germline): SGHNT, YYREEE (reference sequence). V lost 5 bases to trimming and J lost 0 bases, with 12 bases between them. The CDR3 covers 14 residues. The CDR3 sequence: CASREGGSSYEQYF. The DNA for the CDR3 is TGTGCCAGCAGGGAGGGGGGGAGCTCCTACGAGCAGTACTTC.

The chain employs TRBV13 and TRBJ2-3; D is unclear. V lost 2 bases, J lost 2 bases, and 8 bases lay in between. CDR1 PRHDT and CDR2 FYEKMQ come from the germline V gene (reference sequence). The CDR3 loop spans 14 amino acids. The CDR3 region is CASSLNSPTDTQYF. For the CDR3, the DNA is TGTGCCAGCAGCTTAAACAGCCCCACAGATACGCAGTATTTT.

Concerning this clone itself: Germline and junction disagree at one end, which may indicate a read error. This sequence joins TRBV7-7 and TRBJ2-1; the match to TRBD2 covers 9 bases. Looked up from germline, CDR1 is SSHAT and CDR2 is FNYEAQ (reference sequence). The CDR3 consists of 15 residues. CDR3 DNA: TGTGCTAGCAGCTTTGGGGCGGGGGGGCCTAATGAGCAGTTCTTC. Its translation is CASSFGAGGPNEQFF. Using reference TRBV7-7 and TRBJ2-1 for the parts outside the CDR3, the full variable domain is GAGVSQSPRYKVTKRGQDVTLRCDPISSHATLYWYQQALGQGPEFLTYFNYEAQPDKSGLPSDRFSAERPEGSISTLTIQRTEQRDSAMYRCASSFGAGGPNEQFFGPGTRLTVL.

DNA for the CDR3: TGTGCCAGCAGCTTTCCGGACAGCTACACCATATATTTT. It translates to CASSFPDSYTIYF. This chain uses TRBV7-9 with TRBJ1-3; possible D gene TRBD1, 6 bases. The V and J ends lost 3 bases and 8 bases respectively, with 11 bases between them. The CDR3 has 13 amino acids. Germline CDR1 reads SEHNR; CDR2 reads FQNEAQ (reference sequence).

The chain couples TRBV5-5 to TRBJ2-2, with a weak D call TRBD1 (6 bases). The V end was cut by 5 bases, the J end by 6 bases, with 17 bases between. Germline V gives CDR1 SGHKS, CDR2 YYEKEE (reference sequence). CDR3 length equals 15 residues. The CDR3 here is CASSQQQGIPGELFF. The CDR3 region has the DNA TGTGCCAGCAGTCAACAACAGGGTATCCCCGGGGAGCTGTTTTTT.

The V gene is TRBV2, the J gene TRBJ1-1; 11 bases fit TRBD1. This CDR3 contains 12 residues. The germline gives CDR1 SNHLY, CDR2 FYNNEI. J lost 5 bases, V lost 9 bases, and 2 bases had no gene match. CDR3 sequence reads: CARGQGGTEAFF. CDR3 coding DNA: TGTGCCAGGGGACAGGGGGGTACTGAAGCTTTCTTT.

On this clone itself: A far larger clone differs by one base, so this is likely a read error. Other DNA sequences from this sample encode an identical CDR3 as well. CDR3 region: CASSQSIQTRGYTF. CDR3 coding DNA: TGTGCCAGCAGCCAATCTATTCAGACTCGGGGCTACACCTTC. The chain employs TRBV5-4 and TRBJ1-2; D is uncertain. Deletions cut 4 bases from V and 8 bases from J, with 18 bases between. CDR1 is SGHNT, CDR2 YYREEE, per germline (reference sequence). This CDR3 contains 14 residues.

Here the CDR3 reads CASSTSGGATGELFF. The CDR3 DNA is TGTGCCAGCAGCACTAGCGGGGGGGCCACCGGGGAGCTGTTTTTT. This rearrangement joins TRBV9 to TRBJ2-2; TRBD2 aligns across 13 bases. Trimming took 4 bases from V and 4 from J; bases not matched to a gene: 1. Germline lookup yields CDR1 SGDLS and CDR2 YYNGEE. The CDR3 is 15 amino acids.

The chain employs TRBV7-9 and TRBJ2-7, with TRBD1 matching 12 bases. CDR1 and CDR2 from the germline V gene are SEHNR and FQNEAQ (reference sequence). With V trimmed by 5 bases and J by 2 bases, 10 bases remained unmatched. The CDR3 runs to 17 residues. CDR3 loop: CASSPTGQGARAYEQYF. CDR3 bases: TGTGCCAGCAGCCCCACGGGACAGGGGGCCAGGGCCTACGAGCAGTACTTC.

This clone was seen more than once but under ten times. V gene TRBV7-2 combines with J gene TRBJ2-1; a possible D gene is TRBD2 (5 bases). Germline V gives CDR1 SGHTA, CDR2 FQGNSA. V was shortened by 3 bases and J by 5 bases, with 8 bases between the two germline ends. The CDR3 runs to 13 residues. CDR3 in DNA: TGTGCCAGCAGCTTCGACGGGAACAATGAGCAGTTCTTC. Its protein product is CASSFDGNNEQFF.

The gene calls are TRBV4-2 and TRBJ2-7; 8 positions agree with TRBD2. Germline loops: CDR1 LGHNA, CDR2 YNFKEQ. The CDR3 spans 15 residues. After removal of 3 bases from V and 3 bases from J, the junction contained 7 bases not matched to a gene. CDR3 sequence (DNA): TGTGCCAGCAGCCAGTTTGAAGCGGGGGTCTACGAGCAGTACTTC. Residues: CASSQFEAGVYEQYF.

The chain joins TRBV4-2 to TRBJ1-4; no definite D call. This CDR3 comprises 15 residues. The V end lost 0 bases, the J end lost 0 bases, and 5 bases lay between the germline ends. The V gene's germline CDR1 is LGHNA and CDR2 YNFKEQ. The CDR3 loop is CASSQERATNEKLFF. CDR3 DNA sequence: TGTGCCAGCAGCCAAGAGAGGGCAACTAATGAAAAACTGTTTTTT.

The chain combines TRBV5-1 with TRBJ2-5, with 9 bases fitting TRBD2. Germline CDR1 and CDR2: SGHRS and YFSETQ. The V segment lost 2 bases and the J segment 4 bases; nucleotides outside the gene matches: 6. This CDR3 has 15 residues. This chain's CDR3 is CASSFSGGPGETQYF. The CDR3 region has the DNA TGCGCCAGCAGCTTCAGCGGGGGGCCAGGAGAGACCCAGTACTTC.

This clone was observed a single time. CDR3 protein: CASSQDPPGSFNEKLFF. As DNA, the CDR3 is TGCGCCAGCAGCCAAGATCCCCCAGGTTCCTTTAATGAAAAACTGTTTTTT. The chain carries TRBV4-1 and TRBJ1-4, with D unclear. The CDR3 has 17 residues. V was trimmed by 0 bases and J by 4 bases, leaving 15 bases between them. Germline V gives CDR1 MGHRA, CDR2 YSYEKL.

The chain employs TRBV19 and TRBJ1-1; 7 nucleotides align to TRBD1. The germline V gene encodes CDR1 LNHDA and CDR2 SQIVND (reference sequence). Unmatched junction bases numbered 6, after V lost 4 bases and J lost 1 base. The CDR3 runs 15 residues. The CDR3 spells CASSTSGGKNTEAFF. CDR3 bases: TGTGCCAGTAGTACCTCAGGGGGAAAGAACACTGAAGCTTTCTTT.

The V call is TRBV5-5, the J call TRBJ2-2; 8 nucleotides agree with TRBD1. Germline-derived CDR1 and CDR2 are SGHKS and YYEKEE (reference sequence). This CDR3 contains 16 residues. Unmatched junction bases numbered 10, after V lost 4 bases and J lost 5 bases. The CDR3 region is CASSLAQGVGTGELFF. The CDR3 DNA is TGTGCCAGCAGCCTCGCACAGGGGGTAGGGACCGGGGAGCTGTTTTTT.

The chain uses TRBV7-9 and TRBJ1-1, with 7 positions matching TRBD1. Germline-derived CDR1 and CDR2 are SEHNR and FQNEAQ (reference sequence). The CDR3 has 15 amino acids. The J segment lost 4 bases and the V segment lost 1 base, leaving 6 bases of the junction unmatched. CDR3 amino acids: CASSLGDRAFTEAFF. As DNA, the CDR3 is TGTGCCAGCAGCTTAGGTGACAGGGCTTTCACTGAAGCTTTCTTT.

This chain joins TRBV9 and TRBJ2-3; 7 bases line up with TRBD2. Germline V gene lookup returns CDR1 SGDLS and CDR2 YYNGEE. CDR3 length: 14 residues. V trimming: 4 bases; J trimming: 3 bases; junction bases outside the gene matches: 5. CDR3 region: CASSPLGGTDTQYF. Here the CDR3 DNA reads TGTGCCAGCAGCCCCTTGGGGGGGACAGATACGCAGTATTTT.

The gene calls are TRBV2 and TRBJ2-7; 7 bases match TRBD1. V was clipped by 8 bases and J by 0 bases; unmatched bases: 7. The V gene's germline CDR1 is SNHLY and CDR2 FYNNEI. The length of the CDR3 is 14 residues. Here the CDR3 DNA reads TGTGCCAGCGGCAGAGGGGGCGTCTCCTACGAGCAGTACTTC. It encodes CASGRGGVSYEQYF.

This clone turned up a few times. The genes are TRBV27 and TRBJ2-5; 7 bases align to TRBD2. The germline V gene has CDR1 MNHEY and CDR2 SMNVEV (reference sequence). The CDR3 sequence is 14 residues long. V dropped 3 bases and J dropped 5; count of bases not matched to a gene: 6. The CDR3 loop is CASSLAGVRETQYF. For the CDR3, the DNA is TGTGCCAGCAGTTTGGCGGGGGTCAGGGAGACCCAGTACTTC.

The genes are TRBV7-2 and TRBJ2-2; the match to TRBD2 covers 7 bases. Germline V gives CDR1 SGHTA, CDR2 FQGNSA. After removal of 1 base from V and 4 bases from J, the junction contained 9 bases not matched to a gene. This CDR3 is built from 17 residues. CDR3 amino acids: CASSLEPRGVVTGELFF. Written as DNA, the CDR3 is TGTGCCAGCAGCTTAGAACCCCGGGGGGTTGTCACCGGGGAGCTGTTTTTT.

The chain is built from TRBV4-1 and TRBJ1-2; D remains ambiguous. CDR1 is MGHRA and CDR2 is YSYEKL in the germline V gene. Trimming shortened V by 4 bases and J by 0 bases, and 12 bases separated the two germline ends. CDR3 size: 15 residues. CDR3: CASSRSGETNYGYTF. CDR3 in DNA: TGCGCCAGCAGCCGCAGCGGAGAAACTAACTATGGCTACACCTTC.

J is TRBJ2-3 and V is TRBV4-3, with TRBD2 as a possible D gene (7 bases). Germline CDR1 reads LGHNA; CDR2 reads YSLEER. The CDR3 contains 16 residues. V was shortened by 1 base and J by 2 bases, with 13 bases between the two germline ends. In DNA form, the CDR3 reads TGCGCCAGCAGCCAAGGAGGGCGGGGGCCCACAGATACGCAGTATTTT. Amino acid sequence: CASSQGGRGPTDTQYF.

The chain joins TRBV23-1 to TRBJ1-4; no definite D call. TRBV23-1 carries the ORF label, with uncertain function. This CDR3 contains 15 residues. V lost 3 bases to trimming and J lost 3 bases, with 11 bases between them. The CDR3 region is CASSHRPRSNEKLFF. CDR3 DNA: TGCGCCAGCAGTCATAGACCGAGGTCTAATGAAAAACTGTTTTTT.

In its sample, this clone was seen once. The V gene is TRBV27, the J gene TRBJ1-2; the D gene is possibly TRBD1 (5 bases). Germline V gives CDR1 MNHEY, CDR2 SMNVEV (reference sequence). V lost 6 bases and J 5 bases, leaving 13 bases between the germline ends. CDR3 size: 13 residues. The CDR3 coding sequence is TGTGCCAGCAGGGCCTCGGGGGTGTATGGCTACACCTTC. Translation: CASRASGVYGYTF.

V and J are TRBV6-5 and TRBJ1-1; 8 positions agree with TRBD1. The CDR3 has 14 residues. Germline CDR1 and CDR2: MNHEY and SVGAGI. Trimming cost V 5 bases and J 4 bases; bases outside gene matches: 6. As DNA, the CDR3 is TGTGCCAGCAGTAGATCAGGGGGCGGCACTGAAGCTTTCTTT. As protein: CASSRSGGGTEAFF.

J is TRBJ1-6 and V is TRBV6-6; D is unresolved. Trimming cost V 7 bases and J 7 bases, with 8 bases left between them. CDR3 length equals 12 residues. Germline CDR1 reads MNHNY; CDR2 reads SVGAGI (reference sequence). CDR3 in amino acids: CASIAGNSPLHF. CDR3 nucleotides: TGTGCCAGCATAGCGGGAAATTCACCCCTCCACTTT.

V and J are TRBV11-3 and TRBJ1-1; D not certain. Germline CDR1 and CDR2: SGHNT and YENEEA. This CDR3 has 14 amino acids. V shed 2 bases and J shed 2 bases, with 9 bases lying between them. The CDR3 is CASSLTRDNTEAFF. The CDR3 coding sequence is TGTGCCAGCAGCTTAACTCGAGATAACACTGAAGCTTTCTTT.

The chain couples TRBV6-5 to TRBJ1-5, with D maybe TRBD1 (5 bases). Per the germline V gene, CDR1 is MNHEY and CDR2 is SVGAGI. The CDR3 contains 13 residues. The V end was cut by 6 bases, the J end by 4 bases, with 10 bases between. CDR3 region: CASSRDSNQPQHF. CDR3 sequence (DNA): TGTGCCAGCAGCCGCGACAGTAATCAGCCCCAGCATTTT.

The chain employs TRBV4-3 and TRBJ1-1, with 8 positions matching TRBD1. V trimming: 1 base; J trimming: 5 bases; junction bases outside the gene matches: 9. The germline gives CDR1 LGHNA, CDR2 YSLEER. The CDR3 sequence is 16 residues long. The CDR3 sequence: CASSQGAGGLGTEAFF. CDR3 sequence (DNA): TGCGCCAGCAGCCAAGGGGCAGGGGGCTTAGGGACTGAAGCTTTCTTT.

This chain connects TRBV19 to TRBJ2-7; TRBD1 is a possible D gene (6 bases). CDR1 is LNHDA and CDR2 is SQIVND in the germline V gene (reference sequence). V lost 10 bases and J 6 bases, leaving 19 bases between the germline ends. The CDR3 is 13 amino acids. CDR3 coding DNA: TGTGCCACCTCACAGGGACCCACCGCCGAGCAGTACTTC. Its translation is CATSQGPTAEQYF. The full variable domain, with the rest looked up from reference TRBV19 and TRBJ2-7, is DGGITQSPKYLFRKEGQNVTLSCEQNLNHDAMYWYRQDPGQGLRLIYYSQIVNDFQKGDIAEGYSVSREKKESFPLTVTSAQKNPTAFYLCATSQGPTAEQYFGPGTRLTVT.